This passage covers 18 T cell receptor beta chains from one sample sequenced in a study of cytomegalovirus exposure and HLA in healthy donors. Amplification used 60 Vbeta primers and 13 Jbeta primers. TCRdb's table, derived via immunoSEQ multiplex PCR, lists solely in-frame clones and lacks some. The sample contains about 170,000 clones, 70% to 90% of which appear only once. The specimen sequenced was PBMCs. These receptors were collected from a man younger than 35 in good health and CMV-seropositive.

This CDR3 reads CATSRGGSGRQSTDTQYF. Here the CDR3 DNA reads TGTGCCACCAGCAGAGGGGGTAGCGGTAGACAAAGCACAGATACGCAGTATTTT. The rearrangement joins TRBV15 to TRBJ2-3; the D gene is possibly TRBD2 (6 bases). This CDR3 has 18 amino acids. Germline V gene lookup returns CDR1 LNHNV and CDR2 YYDKDF (reference sequence). V gave up 1 base and J gave up 0 bases, with 17 bases separating them.

This clone came up a few times. V is TRBV6-5 and J is TRBJ2-7; D is unclear. Trimming took off 5 bases at V and 2 bases at J, with 10 bases between the two ends. The CDR3 has 13 amino acids. Germline V gene lookup returns CDR1 MNHEY and CDR2 SVGAGI. The CDR3 here is CASSKDWPYEQYF. As DNA, the CDR3 is TGTGCCAGCAGTAAAGACTGGCCCTACGAGCAGTACTTC.

The chain combines TRBV7-8 with TRBJ1-1; D call uncertain. V was cut by 0 bases and J by 3 bases, with 11 bases left in between. Germline V gene lookup returns CDR1 SGHVS and CDR2 FQNEAQ. The CDR3 runs to 15 residues. The CDR3 DNA sequence: TGTGCCAGCAGCTTAGCGCTAGTCTGGGACACTGAAGCTTTCTTT. Protein sequence: CASSLALVWDTEAFF.

The chain combines TRBV5-5 with TRBJ2-7; possible D gene TRBD1, 6 bases. The CDR3 is made up of 15 amino acids. Germline CDR1 is SGHKS and CDR2 is YYEKEE (reference sequence). V was pared by 0 bases and J by 2 bases, with 12 bases between. This chain's CDR3 is CASSLDRDPPYEQYF. Written as DNA, the CDR3 is TGTGCCAGCAGCTTGGACAGGGATCCCCCCTACGAGCAGTACTTC.

In its sample, this clone was seen once. V usage is TRBV10-3 and J usage is TRBJ1-4, with TRBD1 identical over 7 bases. J lost 5 bases, V lost 10 bases, and 7 bases had no gene match. Per the germline V gene, CDR1 is ENHRY and CDR2 is SYGVKD. This CDR3 has 13 amino acids. This CDR3 is CATSGTVNEKLFF. CDR3 sequence (DNA): TGTGCCACCTCCGGGACAGTGAATGAAAAACTGTTTTTT.

The chain uses TRBV7-8 and TRBJ1-4; 11 bases fit TRBD1. The trim removed 5 bases at V and 7 bases at J, leaving 12 bases unmatched. The CDR3 contains 17 residues. The germline gives CDR1 SGHVS, CDR2 FQNEAQ. The chain's CDR3 is CASSIGQGALVSEKLFF. The DNA of the CDR3 is TGTGCCAGCAGCATTGGACAGGGGGCGTTGGTTTCTGAAAAACTGTTTTTT.

The chain uses TRBV7-2 and TRBJ1-5; D gene ambiguous. The germline gives CDR1 SGHTA, CDR2 FQGNSA. CDR3 length: 14 residues. V lost 1 base and J 1 base, leaving 5 bases between the germline ends. Written as DNA, the CDR3 is TGTGCCAGCAGCTTAGTCTCGAGCAATCAGCCCCAGCATTTT. Encoded protein: CASSLVSSNQPQHF.

The chain joins TRBV6-7 to TRBJ2-3, with TRBD2 matching over 11 bases. TRBV6-7 is designated an ORF whose function remains uncertain. The V and J ends lost 3 bases and 3 bases, in that order; junction bases with no gene match: 8. The CDR3 has 17 residues. CDR3 region: CASSYSFSGGGTDTQYF. The CDR3 DNA sequence: TGTGCCAGCAGTTATTCTTTTAGCGGGGGGGGGACAGATACGCAGTATTTT.

The V call is TRBV6-5, the J call TRBJ1-6; the match to TRBD1 covers 8 bases. The germline V gene encodes CDR1 MNHEY and CDR2 SVGAGI. After removal of 6 bases from V and 5 bases from J, the junction contained 6 bases not matched to a gene. The CDR3 consists of 15 residues. The CDR3 nucleotides read TGTGCCAGCAGCATGGACAGGGCAAATAATTCACCCCTCCACTTT. Translated: CASSMDRANNSPLHF.

With regard to this clone: One end of the junction does not line up with germline, which may come from a read error. The chain joins TRBV10-3 to TRBJ1-4; TRBD1 matches at 8 bases. Germline V lookup: CDR1 ENHRY, CDR2 SYGVKD. The CDR3 extends over 15 amino acids. CDR3 protein: CASSRGTGLNEKLFF. The CDR3 coding sequence is TGTGCCAGCAGTAGAGGGACAGGACTTAATGAAAAACTGTTTTTT.

The V and J genes are TRBV11-2 and TRBJ2-7; TRBD1 is a possible D gene (5 bases). Trimming took off 2 bases at V and 0 bases at J, with 11 bases between the two ends. The CDR3 extends over 15 amino acids. CDR1 is SGHAT and CDR2 is FQNNGV in the germline V gene. The CDR3 is CASSLRHDSSYEQYF. CDR3 DNA: TGTGCCAGCAGCTTAAGACACGACAGCTCCTACGAGCAGTACTTC.

V gene TRBV6-1 combines with J gene TRBJ1-2; maybe TRBD1 (6 bases). This CDR3 comprises 13 residues. The V end was cut by 5 bases, the J end by 2 bases, with 9 bases between. Germline CDR1 and CDR2: MNHNS and SASEGT. CDR3 in amino acids: CASSLTGNYGYTF. In DNA, the CDR3 is TGTGCCAGCAGTCTAACAGGGAACTATGGCTACACCTTC.

This sequence joins TRBV11-2 and TRBJ2-1; 16 bases align to TRBD2. The trim removed 5 bases at V and 7 bases at J, leaving 11 bases unmatched. The CDR3 contains 18 residues. Germline V lookup: CDR1 SGHAT, CDR2 FQNNGV. CDR3 DNA: TGTGCCAGCAGCCCATTCGGGACTAGCGGGGGGGCGGGGAATGAGCAGTTCTTC. Encoded protein: CASSPFGTSGGAGNEQFF.

This clone appeared a few times. Here the CDR3 DNA reads TGCAGCGTTCAAAGGGACTTCGAGCAGTACTTC. Protein: CSVQRDFEQYF. V usage is TRBV29-1 and J usage is TRBJ2-7; perhaps TRBD2 as D (6 bases). Germline CDR1 SQVTM, CDR2 ANQGSEA. The CDR3 runs to 11 residues. V was cut by 5 bases and J by 6 bases, with 11 bases left in between.

J is TRBJ2-1 and V is TRBV4-3; 9 bases align to TRBD2. The CDR3 loop spans 14 amino acids. V lost 1 base, J lost 8 bases, and 3 bases stayed unmatched. Germline CDR1 reads LGHNA; CDR2 reads YSLEER. The CDR3 bases are TGCGCCAGCAGCCAAGTGCTAGCGGGGTATGAGCAGTTCTTC. Its translation: CASSQVLAGYEQFF.

The V gene is TRBV2, the J gene TRBJ2-1; D is unclear. The CDR3 has 13 residues. V was cut by 1 base and J by 7 bases, with 8 bases left in between. Germline V gene data show CDR1 as SNHLY and CDR2 as FYNNEI. CDR3 sequence reads: CASSEEAGNEQFF. The CDR3 nucleotides are TGTGCCAGCAGTGAAGAGGCCGGGAATGAGCAGTTCTTC.

This clone was recorded only once. The chain has TRBV10-3 and TRBJ1-3; 9 bases align to TRBD1. This CDR3 has 16 amino acids. V lost 9 bases, J lost 0 bases, and 9 bases stayed unmatched. Looked up from germline, CDR1 is ENHRY and CDR2 is SYGVKD. The CDR3 reads CAMKPTGGDSGNTIYF. The DNA for the CDR3 is TGTGCCATGAAGCCGACAGGGGGTGACTCTGGAAACACCATATATTTT.

V is TRBV18 and J is TRBJ2-7, with D unclear. Germline V lookup: CDR1 KGHSH, CDR2 LQKENI. Trimming shortened V by 3 bases and J by 2 bases, and 8 bases separated the two germline ends. The CDR3 runs 13 residues. The CDR3, as DNA: TGTGCCAGCTCACCGGCGGAAGCCTACGAGCAGTACTTC. Its translation is CASSPAEAYEQYF.